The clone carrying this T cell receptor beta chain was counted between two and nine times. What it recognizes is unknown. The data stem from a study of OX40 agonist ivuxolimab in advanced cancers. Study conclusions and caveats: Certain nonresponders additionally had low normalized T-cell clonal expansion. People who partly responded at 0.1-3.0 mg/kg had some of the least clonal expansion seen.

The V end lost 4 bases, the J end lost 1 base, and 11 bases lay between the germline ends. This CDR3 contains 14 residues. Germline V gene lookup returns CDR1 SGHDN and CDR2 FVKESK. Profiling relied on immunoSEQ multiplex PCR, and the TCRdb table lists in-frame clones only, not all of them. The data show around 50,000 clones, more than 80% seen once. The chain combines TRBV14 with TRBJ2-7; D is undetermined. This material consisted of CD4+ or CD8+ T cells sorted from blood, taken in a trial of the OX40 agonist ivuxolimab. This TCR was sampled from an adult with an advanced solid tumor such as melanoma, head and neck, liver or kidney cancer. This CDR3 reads CASSRGPVSYEQYF. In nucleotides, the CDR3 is TGTGCCAGCAGCCGTGGCCCTGTATCCTACGAGCAGTACTTC.